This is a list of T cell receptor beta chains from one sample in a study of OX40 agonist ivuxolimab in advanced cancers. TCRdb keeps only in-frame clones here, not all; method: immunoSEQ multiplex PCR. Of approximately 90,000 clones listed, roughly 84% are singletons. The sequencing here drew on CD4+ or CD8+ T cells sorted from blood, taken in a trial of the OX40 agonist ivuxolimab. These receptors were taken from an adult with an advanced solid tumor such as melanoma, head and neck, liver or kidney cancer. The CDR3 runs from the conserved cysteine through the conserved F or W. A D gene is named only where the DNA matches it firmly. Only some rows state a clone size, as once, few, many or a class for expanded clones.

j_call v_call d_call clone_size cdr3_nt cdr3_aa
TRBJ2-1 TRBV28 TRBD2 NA TGTGCCAGCATTTCGGGACTAGCTAGGAATGAGCAGTTCTTC CASISGLARNEQFF
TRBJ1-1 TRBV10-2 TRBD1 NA TGCGCCACCGGGACAGGGTCCACTGAAGCTTTCTTT CATGTGSTEAFF
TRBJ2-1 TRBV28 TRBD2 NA TGTGCCAGCAGCCTCGGGACTAGCGCATACGGTGAGCAGTTCTTC CASSLGTSAYGEQFF
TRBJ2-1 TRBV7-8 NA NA TGTGCCAGCAGCGCCCTCGGAATAGCGCCACTAGCCAACTCCTACAATGAGCAGTTCTTC CASSALGIAPLANSYNEQFF
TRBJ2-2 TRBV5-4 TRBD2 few TGTGCCGTTACTAGCGGGAGAGGAACCGGGGAGCTGTTTTTT CAVTSGRGTGELFF
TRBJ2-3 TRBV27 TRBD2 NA TGTGCCACCCGCTTAATAGCGGGAGCGGTGGATACGCAGTATTTT CATRLIAGAVDTQYF
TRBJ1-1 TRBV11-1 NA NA TGTGCCAGCAGCTTAGTGGTGGGTGGTACTGAAGCTTTCTTT CASSLVVGGTEAFF
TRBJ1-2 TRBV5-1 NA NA TGCGCCAGCAGCTTGGTGCGGGGCGCTGGGGGCTACACCTTC CASSLVRGAGGYTF
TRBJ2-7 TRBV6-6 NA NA TGTGCCAGCAGTTACGATAGCTACGAGCAGTACTTC CASSYDSYEQYF
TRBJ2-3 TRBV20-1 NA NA TGCAGTGCTGCGACTAGGGATACGCAGTATTTT CSAATRDTQYF
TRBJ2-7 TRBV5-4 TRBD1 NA TGTGCCAGCAGCTCGCCAGCCGACAGGGGGGGGTACGAGCAGTACTTC CASSSPADRGGYEQYF
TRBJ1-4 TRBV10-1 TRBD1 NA TGCGCCAGCATAAAGGACAGGGTAAATGAAAAACTGTTTTTT CASIKDRVNEKLFF
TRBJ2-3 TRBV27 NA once TGTGCCAGCAGTACCCTTGGGGGCAGAGCCTTTATCACAGATACGCAGTATTTT CASSTLGGRAFITDTQYF
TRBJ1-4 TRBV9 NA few TGTGCCAGCAGCGCAAGTGCAACTAATGAAAAACTGTTTTTT CASSASATNEKLFF
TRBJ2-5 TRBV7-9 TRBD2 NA TGTGCCAGCAGACAGGGACTAGTGTATGAGACCCAGTACTTC CASRQGLVYETQYF
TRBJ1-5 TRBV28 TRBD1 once TGTGCCAGCAGTTCCGGACAGGGCATTGGCAATCAGCCCCAGCATTTT CASSSGQGIGNQPQHF
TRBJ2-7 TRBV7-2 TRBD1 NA TGTGCCAGCAGCTTCGCCGGGACAGGGGCCTACGAGCAGTACTTC CASSFAGTGAYEQYF
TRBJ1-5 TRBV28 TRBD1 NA TGTGCCAGCAGTCCTACAGGGGCGCTGCATCAGCCCCAGCATTTT CASSPTGALHQPQHF
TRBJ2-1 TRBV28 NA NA TGTGCCAGCAGTTTACAAAGTGAGCAGTTCTTC CASSLQSEQFF
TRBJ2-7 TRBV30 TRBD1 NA TGTGCCTGGAGTGTACTTGGGACAGGGGGCGCCGAGCAGTACTTC CAWSVLGTGGAEQYF
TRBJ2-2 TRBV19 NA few TGTGCCAGTAGTATAGCGGTTAACACCGGGGAGCTGTTTTTT CASSIAVNTGELFF
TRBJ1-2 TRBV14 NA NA TGTGCCAGCAGCCAATCTGTCGCGGGGGGCTACACCTTC CASSQSVAGGYTF
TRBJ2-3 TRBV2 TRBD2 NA TGTGCCAGCACCAGGTGGCGGGAGGCCCGAAGCACAGATACGCAGTATTTT CASTRWREARSTDTQYF
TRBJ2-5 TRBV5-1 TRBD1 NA TGCGCCAGCAGCGTTGAGACCGGGACAGAAAAGACCCAGTACTTC CASSVETGTEKTQYF
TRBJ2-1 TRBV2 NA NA TGTGCCAGCAGTTTTGGGGGCAATGAGCAGTTCTTC CASSFGGNEQFF
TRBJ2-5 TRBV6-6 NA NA TGTGCCAGCAGTACCCCGACAGGTGCAGAGACCCAGTACTTC CASSTPTGAETQYF
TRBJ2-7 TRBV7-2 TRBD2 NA TGTGCCAGCAGCTCAACGGGACTAGCGGGAGGACCGAGCTCCTACGAGCAGTACTTC CASSSTGLAGGPSSYEQYF
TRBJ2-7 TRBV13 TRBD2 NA TGTGCCAGCAGCTCCCTCCCCGGGGCGGGAGCCCACGAGCAGTACTTC CASSSLPGAGAHEQYF
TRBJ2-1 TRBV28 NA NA TGTGCCAGCAGTCGGCTCCGTGGGAGGCTCCGGGCCGGTGGTGAGCAGTTCTTC CASSRLRGRLRAGGEQFF
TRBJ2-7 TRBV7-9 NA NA TGTGCCAGCAGCTTACGTTTGGGGGCTCCCTCCTACGAGCAGTACTTC CASSLRLGAPSYEQYF
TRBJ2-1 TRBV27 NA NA TGTGCCAGCAGTCTAACGCTCCAGCGGTACTACAATGAGCAGTTCTTC CASSLTLQRYYNEQFF
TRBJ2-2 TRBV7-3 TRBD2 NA TGTGCCAGCAGCTCCTTGGGGCGGGAGGGCTGGAGCACCGGGGAGCTGTTTTTT CASSSLGREGWSTGELFF
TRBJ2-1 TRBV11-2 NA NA TGTGCCAGCAGCTTAGTCTCTGCATCTGAGCAGTTCTTC CASSLVSASEQFF
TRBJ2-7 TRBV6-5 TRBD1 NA TGTGCCAGCTCCAGCCAGGGGGAGAACGAGCAGTACTTC CASSSQGENEQYF
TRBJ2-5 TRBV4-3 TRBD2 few TGCGCCAGCAGCCCCGGGACTAGCGGAAAAGAGACCCAGTACTTC CASSPGTSGKETQYF
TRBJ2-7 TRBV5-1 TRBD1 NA TGCGCCAGCAGCCCGGATAAGGGGACAGAGTCCTACGAGCAGTACTTC CASSPDKGTESYEQYF
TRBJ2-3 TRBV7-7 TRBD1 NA TGTGCTAGCAGCCGACAGGGACCAGATACGCAGTATTTT CASSRQGPDTQYF
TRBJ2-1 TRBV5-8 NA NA TGTGCCAGCAGCTTGGGTAGCGTGGATGAGCAGTTCTTC CASSLGSVDEQFF
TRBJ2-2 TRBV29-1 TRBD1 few TGCAGCGTTGTCCCGGGACAGCCGACCGGGGAGCTGTTTTTT CSVVPGQPTGELFF
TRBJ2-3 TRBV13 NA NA TGTGCCAGCAGCTTAGGTGGGGGCGCAGGGTCAGATACGCAGTATTTT CASSLGGGAGSDTQYF
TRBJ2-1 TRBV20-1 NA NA TGCAGTGCTAGAAGGAGTGAGCAGTTCTTC CSARRSEQFF
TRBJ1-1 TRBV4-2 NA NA TGTGCCAGCAGTCACTCTCAGACGAACACTGAAGCTTTCTTT CASSHSQTNTEAFF
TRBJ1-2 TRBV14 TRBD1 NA TGTGCCAGCAGCCAAGAAAACAGGGGAAGCGACGGCTACACCTTC CASSQENRGSDGYTF
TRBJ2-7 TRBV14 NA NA TGTGCCAGCAGCCAAGATCGAACTGTTACCTACGAGCAGTACTTC CASSQDRTVTYEQYF
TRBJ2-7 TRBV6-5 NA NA TGTGCCAGCAGTTATTCTGTTGCAGGGGCAGGCTACGAGCAGTACTTC CASSYSVAGAGYEQYF
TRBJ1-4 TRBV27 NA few TGTGCCAGCAGTAAAGGGCCAGGTCTAAGCGAAAAACTGTTTTTT CASSKGPGLSEKLFF
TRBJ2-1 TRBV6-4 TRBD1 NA TGTGCCAGCAGTGACTCTTCTCCGGGACAGGGGGCCGGTGAGCAGTTCTTC CASSDSSPGQGAGEQFF